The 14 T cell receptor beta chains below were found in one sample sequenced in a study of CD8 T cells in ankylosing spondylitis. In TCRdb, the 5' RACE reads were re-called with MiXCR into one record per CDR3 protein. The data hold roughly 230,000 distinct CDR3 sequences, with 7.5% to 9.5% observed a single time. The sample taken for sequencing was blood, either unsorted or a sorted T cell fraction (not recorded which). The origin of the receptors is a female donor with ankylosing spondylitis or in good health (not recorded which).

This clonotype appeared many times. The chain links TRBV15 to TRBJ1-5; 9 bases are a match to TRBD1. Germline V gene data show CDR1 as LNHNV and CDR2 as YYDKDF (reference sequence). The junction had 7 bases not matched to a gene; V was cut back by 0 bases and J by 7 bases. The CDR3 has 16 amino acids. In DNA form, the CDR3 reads TGTGCCACCAGCAGAGACGGGGACAGGGTTAGCCAGCCCCAGCATTTT. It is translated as CATSRDGDRVSQPQHF.

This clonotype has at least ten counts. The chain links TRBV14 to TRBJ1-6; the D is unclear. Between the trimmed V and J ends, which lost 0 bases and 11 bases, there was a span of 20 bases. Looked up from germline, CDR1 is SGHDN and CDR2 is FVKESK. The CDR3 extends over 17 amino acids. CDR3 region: CASSQELYDRELTPLHF. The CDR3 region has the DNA TGTGCCAGCAGCCAAGAATTGTATGACCGGGAGCTAACACCCCTCCACTTT.

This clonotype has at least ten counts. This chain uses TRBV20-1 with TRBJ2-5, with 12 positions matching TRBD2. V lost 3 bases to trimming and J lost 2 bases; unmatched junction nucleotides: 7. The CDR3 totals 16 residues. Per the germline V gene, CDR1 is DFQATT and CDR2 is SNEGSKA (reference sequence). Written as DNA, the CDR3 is TGCAGTGCTAGCCTCGGACTAGCGGGGAATCAAGAGACCCAGTACTTC. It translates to CSASLGLAGNQETQYF.

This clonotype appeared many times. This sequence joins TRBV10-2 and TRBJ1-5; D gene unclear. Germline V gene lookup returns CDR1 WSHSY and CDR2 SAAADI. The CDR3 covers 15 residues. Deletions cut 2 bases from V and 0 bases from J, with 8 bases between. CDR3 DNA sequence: TGCGCCAGCAGTGAGGGACTCTATAGCAATCAGCCCCAGCATTTT. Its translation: CASSEGLYSNQPQHF.

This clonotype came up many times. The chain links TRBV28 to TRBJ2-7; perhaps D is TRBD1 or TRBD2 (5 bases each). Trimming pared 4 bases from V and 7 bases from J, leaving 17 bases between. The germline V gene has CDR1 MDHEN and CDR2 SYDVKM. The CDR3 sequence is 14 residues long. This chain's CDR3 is CASSSPPGPGEQYF. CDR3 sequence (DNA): TGTGCCAGCAGTTCCCCGCCGGGACCCGGGGAGCAGTACTTC.

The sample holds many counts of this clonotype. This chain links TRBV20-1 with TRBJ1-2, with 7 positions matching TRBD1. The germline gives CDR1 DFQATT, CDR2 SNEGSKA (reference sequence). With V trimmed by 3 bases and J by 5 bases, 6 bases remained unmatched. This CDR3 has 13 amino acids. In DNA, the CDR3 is TGCAGTGCTAGTCCCGGGACAGAGTATGGCTACACCTTC. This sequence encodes CSASPGTEYGYTF.

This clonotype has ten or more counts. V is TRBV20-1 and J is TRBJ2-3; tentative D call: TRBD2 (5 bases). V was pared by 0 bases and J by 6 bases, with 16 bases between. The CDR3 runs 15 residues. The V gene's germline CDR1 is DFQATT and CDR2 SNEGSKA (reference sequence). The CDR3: CSARDPAANLDTQYF. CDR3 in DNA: TGCAGTGCTAGAGATCCAGCGGCCAATCTGGATACGCAGTATTTT.

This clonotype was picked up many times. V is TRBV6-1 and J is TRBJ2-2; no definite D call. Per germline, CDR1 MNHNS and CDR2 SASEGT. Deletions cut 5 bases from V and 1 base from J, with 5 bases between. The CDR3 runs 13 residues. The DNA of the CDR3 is TGTGCCAGCAGTCCAAGGAACACCGGGGAGCTGTTTTTT. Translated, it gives CASSPRNTGELFF.

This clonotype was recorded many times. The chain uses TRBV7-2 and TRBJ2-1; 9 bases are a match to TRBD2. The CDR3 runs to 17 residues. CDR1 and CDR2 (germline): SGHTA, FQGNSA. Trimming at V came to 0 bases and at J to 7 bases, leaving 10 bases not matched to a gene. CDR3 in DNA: TGTGCCAGCAGCTTAGCCCCGACTAGCGGATGGGGGAATGAGCAGTTCTTC. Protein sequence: CASSLAPTSGWGNEQFF.

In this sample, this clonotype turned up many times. The CDR3 sequence: CASNLQGNTGELFF. The CDR3 nucleotides read TGTGCCAGCAATCTACAGGGGAACACCGGGGAGCTGTTTTTT. The chain uses TRBV28 and TRBJ2-2; D may be TRBD1 (6 bases). Trimming left V 7 bases short and J 1 base short, with 10 bases between. The length of the CDR3 is 14 residues. Germline lookup yields CDR1 MDHEN and CDR2 SYDVKM.

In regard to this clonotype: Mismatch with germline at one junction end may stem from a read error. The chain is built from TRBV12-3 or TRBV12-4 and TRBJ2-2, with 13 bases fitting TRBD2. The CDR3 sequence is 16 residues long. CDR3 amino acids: CASSSGTSGNTGELLF. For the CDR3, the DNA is TGTGCCAGCAGTTCGGGGACTAGCGGGAACACCGGGGAGCTGCTTTTT.

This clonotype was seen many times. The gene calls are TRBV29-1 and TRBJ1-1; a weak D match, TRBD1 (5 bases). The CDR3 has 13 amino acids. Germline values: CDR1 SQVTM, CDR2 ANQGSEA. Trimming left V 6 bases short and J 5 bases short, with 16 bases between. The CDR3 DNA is TGCAGCGTCGCCGGACACTTGAGAACTGAAGCTTTCTTT. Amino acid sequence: CSVAGHLRTEAFF.

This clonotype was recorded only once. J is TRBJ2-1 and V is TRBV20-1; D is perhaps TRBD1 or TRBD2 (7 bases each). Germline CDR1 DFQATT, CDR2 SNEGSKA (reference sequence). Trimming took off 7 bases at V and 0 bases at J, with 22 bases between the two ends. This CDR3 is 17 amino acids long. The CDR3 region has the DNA TGCAGTGGCCAGGGGGAGGGCTACTCAGCCTCCTACAATGAGCAGTTCTTC. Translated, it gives CSGQGEGYSASYNEQFF.

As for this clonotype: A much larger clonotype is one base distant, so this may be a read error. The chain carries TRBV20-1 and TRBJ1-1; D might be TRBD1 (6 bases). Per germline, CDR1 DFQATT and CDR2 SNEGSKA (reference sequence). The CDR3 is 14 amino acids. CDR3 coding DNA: TGCAGTACTAGAGCCGGGACAACGAGAACTGAAGCTTTCTTT. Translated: CSTRAGTTRTEAFF.